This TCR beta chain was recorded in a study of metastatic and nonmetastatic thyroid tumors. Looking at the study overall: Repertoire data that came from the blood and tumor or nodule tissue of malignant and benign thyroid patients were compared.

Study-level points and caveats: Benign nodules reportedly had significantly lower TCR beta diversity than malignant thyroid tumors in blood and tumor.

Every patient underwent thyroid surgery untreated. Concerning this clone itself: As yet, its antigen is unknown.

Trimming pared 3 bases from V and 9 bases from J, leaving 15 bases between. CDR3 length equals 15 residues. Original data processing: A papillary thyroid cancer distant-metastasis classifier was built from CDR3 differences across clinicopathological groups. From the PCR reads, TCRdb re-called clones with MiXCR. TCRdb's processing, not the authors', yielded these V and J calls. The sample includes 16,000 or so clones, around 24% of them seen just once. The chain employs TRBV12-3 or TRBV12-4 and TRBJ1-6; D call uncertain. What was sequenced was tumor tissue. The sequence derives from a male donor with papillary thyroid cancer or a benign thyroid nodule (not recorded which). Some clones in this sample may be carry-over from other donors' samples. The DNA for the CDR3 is TGTGCCAGCAGTTTTATAAGGCAGGAAGGTTCACCCCTCCACTTT. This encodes CASSFIRQEGSPLHF.